Here is one T cell receptor beta chain with its context. The antigen remains unidentified. In germline, CDR1 is MDHEN, CDR2 SYDVKM. This CDR3 is 16 amino acids long. V shed 7 bases, J shed 1 base, and the junction held 11 bases outside the gene matches. The record originates from a study of shared clonotypes between healthy human individuals. Background on the study: Each donor had three CD4 naive, three CD4 memory, two CD8 naive and one CD8 memory plate.

The study, taken as a whole, reports: Some naive CD4 clonotypes, roughly 5%, turned up in common across a few donors. Specimens sampled were limited to blood, with tissue repertoires likely differing.

Sequencing was performed with immunoSEQ multiplex PCR; in TCRdb, only in-frame clones are kept and a portion is missing. The sample has some 2.1 million clones; around 95% are singletons. Sequenced: naive CD4+ T cells sorted from blood. This sample's subset: CD45RA+ positively selected. The sequence was obtained from a man aged 18 to 30 in good health. The rearrangement joins TRBV28 to TRBJ1-1; 8 positions match TRBD1. The DNA for the CDR3 is TGTGCCAGCACCTTCCTTCCTGGACAGGGGAACACTGAAGCTTTCTTT. This encodes CASTFLPGQGNTEAFF.